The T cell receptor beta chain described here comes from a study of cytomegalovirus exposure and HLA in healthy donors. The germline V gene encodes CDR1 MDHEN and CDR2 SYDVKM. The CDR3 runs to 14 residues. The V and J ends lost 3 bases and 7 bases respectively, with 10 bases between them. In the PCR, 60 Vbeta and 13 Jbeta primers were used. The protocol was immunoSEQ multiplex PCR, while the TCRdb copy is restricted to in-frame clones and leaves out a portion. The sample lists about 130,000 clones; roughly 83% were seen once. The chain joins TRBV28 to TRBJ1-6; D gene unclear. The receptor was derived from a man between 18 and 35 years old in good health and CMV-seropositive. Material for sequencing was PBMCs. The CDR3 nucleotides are TGTGCCAGCAGTTTGAAGCAGGCCAATTCACCCCTCCACTTT. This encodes CASSLKQANSPLHF.